This TCR beta chain comes out of a study of blood T cell repertoires in COVID-19. Looking at the study overall: COVID-19 samples from acute and convalescent phases originated in the United States, Italy and Spain.

Per the original methods: Estimated nucleated cell counts came from reference gene primer amplification. Here immunoSEQ multiplex PCR was the method, and the copy in TCRdb shows in-frame clones only, minus some. V and J calls and clone size follow that table, whereas D and trimming were derived from the DNA. The table includes 250,000 to 300,000 clones, around 82% detected once. The CDR3 contains 15 residues. Trimming took off 7 bases at V and 2 bases at J, with 14 bases between the two ends. Germline loops: CDR1 MNHEY, CDR2 SMNVEV (reference sequence). This TCR was recovered from an elderly man with acute or convalescent COVID-19. The genes are TRBV27 and TRBJ2-2, with D perhaps matching TRBD1 (5 bases). Sample: peripheral blood. The CDR3 DNA sequence: TGTGCCAGCAAAAAACAGGAGACTAACACCGGGGAGCTGTTTTTT. This gives the protein CASKKQETNTGELFF.